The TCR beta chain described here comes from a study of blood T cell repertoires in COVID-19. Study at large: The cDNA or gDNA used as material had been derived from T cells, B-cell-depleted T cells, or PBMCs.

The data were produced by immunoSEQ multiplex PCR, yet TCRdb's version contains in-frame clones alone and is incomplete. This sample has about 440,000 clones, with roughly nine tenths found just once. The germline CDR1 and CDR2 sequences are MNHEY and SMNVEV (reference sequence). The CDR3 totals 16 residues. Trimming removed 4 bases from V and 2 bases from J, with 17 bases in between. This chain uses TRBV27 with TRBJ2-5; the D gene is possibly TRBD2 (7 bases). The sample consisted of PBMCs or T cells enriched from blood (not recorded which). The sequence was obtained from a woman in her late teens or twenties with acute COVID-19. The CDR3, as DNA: TGTGCCAGCAGTTACCTTGGGGGGGGCGGACAAGAGACCCAGTACTTC. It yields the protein CASSYLGGGGQETQYF.